The next 3 T cell receptor beta chains were all read from a single sample in a study of cytomegalovirus exposure and HLA in healthy donors. PCR involved 60 Vbeta and 13 Jbeta primers. Produced via immunoSEQ multiplex PCR; TCRdb's table is partial and in-frame only. The table shows 150,000 to 200,000 clones, with more than 75% occurring only once. The sequencing sample was made of PBMCs. These receptors came from a woman younger than 35 in good health and CMV-seronegative.

The chain carries TRBV6-6 and TRBJ2-2, with D hard to call. Trimming took off 8 bases at V and 6 bases at J, with 7 bases between the two ends. This CDR3 contains 11 residues. CDR1 and CDR2 from the germline V gene are MNHNY and SVGAGI (reference sequence). CDR3 nucleotide sequence: TGTGCCAGCCAGATGGCCGGGGAGCTGTTTTTT. Amino acids: CASQMAGELFF.

To note about this clone: This same CDR3 is encoded by further DNA sequences in the sample. The chain links TRBV7-9 to TRBJ2-1, with TRBD2 matching over 9 bases. Germline loops: CDR1 SEHNR, CDR2 FQNEAQ (reference sequence). The V segment lost 3 bases and the J segment 7 bases; nucleotides outside the gene matches: 4. This CDR3 has 14 amino acids. In nucleotides, the CDR3 is TGTGCCAGCAGCTTGGCGGGAGGGCCGAATGAGCAGTTCTTC. It translates to CASSLAGGPNEQFF.

The rearrangement links TRBV18 to TRBJ1-3; D ambiguous. Trimming took off 2 bases at V and 0 bases at J, with 11 bases between the two ends. CDR1 is KGHSH, CDR2 LQKENI, per germline. This CDR3 is built from 16 residues. As DNA, the CDR3 is TGTGCCAGCTCACCAGGGCAGGCCAGCTCTGGAAACACCATATATTTT. The encoded protein is CASSPGQASSGNTIYF.